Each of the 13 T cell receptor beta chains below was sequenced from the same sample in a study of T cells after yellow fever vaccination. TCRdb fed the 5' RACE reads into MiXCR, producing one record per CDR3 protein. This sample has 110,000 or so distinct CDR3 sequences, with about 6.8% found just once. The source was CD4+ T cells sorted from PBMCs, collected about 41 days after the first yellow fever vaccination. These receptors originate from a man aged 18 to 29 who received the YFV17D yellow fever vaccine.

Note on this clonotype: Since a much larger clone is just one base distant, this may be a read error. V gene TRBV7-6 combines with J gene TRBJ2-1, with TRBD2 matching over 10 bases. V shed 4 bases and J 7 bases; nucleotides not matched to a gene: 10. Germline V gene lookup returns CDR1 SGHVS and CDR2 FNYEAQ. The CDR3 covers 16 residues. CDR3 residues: CASSYSSGGQCNEQFF. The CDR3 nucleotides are TGTGCCAGCAGCTACTCTAGCGGGGGCCAGTGTAATGAGCAGTTCTTC.

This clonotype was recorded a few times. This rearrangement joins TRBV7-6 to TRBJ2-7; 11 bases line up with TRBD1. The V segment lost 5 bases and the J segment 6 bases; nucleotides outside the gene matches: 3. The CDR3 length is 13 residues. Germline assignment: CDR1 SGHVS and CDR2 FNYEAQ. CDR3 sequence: CASSRTGGVEQYF. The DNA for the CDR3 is TGTGCCAGCAGCCGGACAGGGGGCGTCGAGCAGTACTTC.

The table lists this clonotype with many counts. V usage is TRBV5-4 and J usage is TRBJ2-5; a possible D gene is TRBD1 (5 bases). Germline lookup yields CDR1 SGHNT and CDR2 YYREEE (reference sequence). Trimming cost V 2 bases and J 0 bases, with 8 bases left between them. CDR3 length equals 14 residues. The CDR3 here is CASSLGAYQETQYF. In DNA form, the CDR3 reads TGTGCCAGCAGCTTAGGGGCGTACCAAGAGACCCAGTACTTC.

The CDR3 sequence is CSVLGMGSEAFF. CDR3 nucleotides: TGCAGCGTTCTAGGGATGGGAAGTGAAGCTTTCTTT. V and J are TRBV29-1 and TRBJ1-1; D call uncertain. The CDR3 sequence is 12 residues long. Looked up from germline, CDR1 is SQVTM and CDR2 is ANQGSEA. Trimming cost V 5 bases and J 7 bases, with 14 bases left between them. Based on the CDR3 plus reference TRBV29-1 and TRBJ1-1, the full variable domain is SAVISQKPSRDICQRGTSLTIQCQVDSQVTMMFWYRQQPGQSLTLIATANQGSEATYESGFVIDKFPISRPNLTFSTLTVSNMSPEDSSIYLCSVLGMGSEAFFGQGTRLTVV.

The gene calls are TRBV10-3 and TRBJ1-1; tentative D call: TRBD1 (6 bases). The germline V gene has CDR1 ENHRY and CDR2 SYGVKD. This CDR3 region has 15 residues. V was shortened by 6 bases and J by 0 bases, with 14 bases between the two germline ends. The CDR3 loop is CAISQTDSLNTEAFF. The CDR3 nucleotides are TGTGCCATCAGCCAAACGGACAGTTTGAACACTGAAGCTTTCTTT.

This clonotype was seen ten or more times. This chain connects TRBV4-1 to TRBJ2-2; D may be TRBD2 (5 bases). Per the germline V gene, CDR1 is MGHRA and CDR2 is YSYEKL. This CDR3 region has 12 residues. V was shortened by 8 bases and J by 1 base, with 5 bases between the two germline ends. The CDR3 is CASRGNTGELFF. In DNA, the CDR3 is TGCGCCAGCCGGGGGAACACCGGGGAGCTGTTTTTT.

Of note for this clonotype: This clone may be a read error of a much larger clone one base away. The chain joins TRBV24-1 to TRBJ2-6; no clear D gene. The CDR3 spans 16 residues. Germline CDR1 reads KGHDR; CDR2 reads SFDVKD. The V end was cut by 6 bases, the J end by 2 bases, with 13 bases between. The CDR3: CATSLRSEAGANVLTF. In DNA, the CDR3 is TGTGCCACCAGTCTCCGGTCCGAGGCTGGGGCCAACGTCCTGACTTTC.

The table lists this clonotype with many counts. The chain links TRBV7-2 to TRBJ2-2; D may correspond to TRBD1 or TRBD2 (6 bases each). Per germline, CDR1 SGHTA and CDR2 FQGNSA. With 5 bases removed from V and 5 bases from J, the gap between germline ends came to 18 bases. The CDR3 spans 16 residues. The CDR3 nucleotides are TGTGCCAGCAGCCAACAAGCGAGGGGGGCTACCGGGGAGCTGTTTTTT. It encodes CASSQQARGATGELFF. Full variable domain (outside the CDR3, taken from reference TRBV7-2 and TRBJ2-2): GAGVSQSPSNKVTEKGKDVELRCDPISGHTALYWYRQSLGQGLEFLIYFQGNSAPDKSGLPSDRFSAERTGGSVSTLTIQRTQQEDSAVYLCASSQQARGATGELFFGEGSRLTVL.

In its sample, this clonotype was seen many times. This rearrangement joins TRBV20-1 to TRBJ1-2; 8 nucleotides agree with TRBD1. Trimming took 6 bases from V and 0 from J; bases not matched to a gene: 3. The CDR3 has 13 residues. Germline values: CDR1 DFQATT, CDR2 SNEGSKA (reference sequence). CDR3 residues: CSALTGANYGYTF. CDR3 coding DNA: TGCAGTGCATTGACAGGGGCTAACTATGGCTACACCTTC.

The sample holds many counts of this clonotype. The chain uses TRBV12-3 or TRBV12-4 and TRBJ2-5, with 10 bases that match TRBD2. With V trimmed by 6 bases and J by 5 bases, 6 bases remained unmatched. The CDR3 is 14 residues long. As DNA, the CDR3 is TGTGCCAGCAGCCCAAGCGGGGGGGGGGAGACCCAGTACTTC. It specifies CASSPSGGGETQYF.

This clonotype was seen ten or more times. The CDR3, as DNA: TGCGCCAGCAGGACAATTCCGGGACAGGGGTTCAACGAGCAGTACTTC. Protein product: CASRTIPGQGFNEQYF. The rearrangement joins TRBV5-1 to TRBJ2-7; 10 nucleotides match TRBD1. V gave up 5 bases and J gave up 5 bases; unmatched junction bases: 13. Germline values: CDR1 SGHRS, CDR2 YFSETQ. CDR3 length: 16 residues.

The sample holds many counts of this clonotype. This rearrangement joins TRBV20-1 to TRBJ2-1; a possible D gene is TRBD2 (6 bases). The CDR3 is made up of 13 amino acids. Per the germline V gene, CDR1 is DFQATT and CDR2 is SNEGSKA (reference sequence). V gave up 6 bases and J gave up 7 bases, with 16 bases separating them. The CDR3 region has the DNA TGCAGTGCCCTTGGTAGCGGCTTGAATGAGCAGTTCTTC. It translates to CSALGSGLNEQFF.

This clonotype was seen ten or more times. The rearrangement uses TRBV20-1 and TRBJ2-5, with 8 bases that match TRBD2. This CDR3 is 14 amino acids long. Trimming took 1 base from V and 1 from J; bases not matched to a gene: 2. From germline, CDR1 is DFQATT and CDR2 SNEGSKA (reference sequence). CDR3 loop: CSARAAGGQETQYF. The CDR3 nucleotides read TGCAGTGCTAGAGCGGCGGGGGGCCAAGAGACCCAGTACTTC.